One sample yielded the 10 T cell receptor beta chains listed below, sequenced in a study of blood T cell repertoires in COVID-19. TCRdb's copy holds only in-frame clones and misses some; the assay was immunoSEQ multiplex PCR. The sample gives fewer than 350,000 clones, roughly 85% of which show up once; roughly 7.8% is in the top ten. Sequencing used peripheral blood. These receptors all come from a human donor in a cohort sampled during active COVID-19.

The CDR3 bases are TGTGCCAGCAGCTTCTGGGACAGGGATGGCTACACCTTC. Residues: CASSFWDRDGYTF. The chain links TRBV5-5 to TRBJ1-2, with 9 bases aligning to TRBD1. V gave up 2 bases and J gave up 6 bases; unmatched junction bases: 2. This CDR3 spans 13 amino acids. Germline assignment: CDR1 SGHKS and CDR2 YYEKEE (reference sequence).

The chain recombines TRBV6-5 with TRBJ1-1; D perhaps matches TRBD1 (6 bases). Trimming left V 7 bases short and J 4 bases short, with 13 bases between. Germline assignment: CDR1 MNHEY and CDR2 SVGAGI. There are 13 residues in the CDR3. The CDR3 bases are TGTGCCAGCACCCGCACAGGGAGCACTGAAGCTTTCTTT. Protein sequence: CASTRTGSTEAFF.

The CDR3 nucleotides are TGTGCCAGCCTGGCGGGCGGGACTGAAGCTTTCTTT. This codes for CASLAGGTEAFF. The rearrangement joins TRBV6-5 to TRBJ1-1; the D is unclear. Trimming stripped 8 bases from V and 5 bases from J, with 12 bases between. This CDR3 is built from 12 residues. In germline, CDR1 is MNHEY, CDR2 SVGAGI.

The chain couples TRBV20-1 to TRBJ1-4; tentatively, D is TRBD1 (5 bases). CDR1 DFQATT and CDR2 SNEGSKA come from the germline V gene (reference sequence). Between the trimmed V and J ends, which lost 3 bases and 7 bases, there was a span of 12 bases. The CDR3 contains 13 residues. CDR3 bases: TGCAGTGCTAGTGTTCAGGGCGGTGAAAAACTGTTTTTT. Translated: CSASVQGGEKLFF.

This clone was detected only once. This chain uses TRBV3-1 (or the pseudogene TRBV3-2) with TRBJ1-2, with a possible D match to TRBD1 (5 bases). The CDR3 is 13 amino acids. The ends were cut back, 3 bases at V and 5 bases at J, with 10 bases in the middle. Germline assignment: CDR1 LGHDT and CDR2 YNNKEL (reference sequence). In nucleotides, the CDR3 is TGTGCCAGCAGCCAGGGGGGGTGGTATGGCTACACCTTC. Protein product: CASSQGGWYGYTF.

The chain has TRBV10-3 and TRBJ1-1; D is unclear. The length of the CDR3 is 14 residues. V shed 0 bases and J shed 8 bases, with 13 bases lying between them. Germline V gene data show CDR1 as ENHRY and CDR2 as SYGVKD. CDR3 coding DNA: TGTGCCATCAGTGAGTCCCAGACATGGTCAGAAGCTTTCTTT. This translates into CAISESQTWSEAFF.

The chain is built from TRBV24-1 and TRBJ1-5; D uncertain. The CDR3 length is 15 residues. Germline lookup yields CDR1 KGHDR and CDR2 SFDVKD. V shed 5 bases and J shed 2 bases, with 12 bases lying between them. CDR3 in amino acids: CATSGGLGGNQPQHF. The CDR3 DNA reads as TGTGCCACCAGTGGCGGCCTCGGGGGCAATCAGCCCCAGCATTTT.

This chain uses TRBV7-2 with TRBJ1-4, with D possibly being TRBD1 (5 bases). CDR1 and CDR2 (germline): SGHTA, FQGNSA. This CDR3 spans 15 amino acids. V dropped 2 bases and J dropped 8 bases, with 15 bases sitting between them. Written as DNA, the CDR3 is TGTGCCAGCAGCTTAATTGGCCAGGGAGGCGAAAAACTGTTTTTT. The encoded protein is CASSLIGQGGEKLFF.

The rearrangement uses TRBV10-3 and TRBJ1-5, with TRBD1 matching over 7 bases. V lost 10 bases and J lost 4; bases outside the gene matches: 7. Germline CDR1 is ENHRY and CDR2 is SYGVKD. The CDR3 has 13 amino acids. The CDR3 loop reads CATGTVTNQPQHF. CDR3 nucleotide sequence: TGTGCCACAGGGACAGTAACAAATCAGCCCCAGCATTTT.

The chain has TRBV9 and TRBJ1-1; 7 nucleotides line up with TRBD1. The germline gives CDR1 SGDLS, CDR2 YYNGEE. Trimming at V came to 2 bases and at J to 4 bases, leaving 11 bases not matched to a gene. The CDR3 has 16 amino acids. This CDR3 reads CASSVGTAQRGTEAFF. The CDR3 coding sequence is TGTGCCAGCAGCGTCGGGACAGCCCAACGGGGCACTGAAGCTTTCTTT.